These T cell receptor beta chains were read from a single sample in a study of blood T cell repertoires in COVID-19. Data came from immunoSEQ multiplex PCR; TCRdb stores just in-frame clones and leaves some out. This table holds over 75,000 clones, 82% found once. Material: peripheral blood. These receptors were collected from a man in his 70s with acute or convalescent COVID-19. The CDR3 runs from the conserved cysteine through the conserved F or W. A D gene is named only where the DNA matches it firmly. Rows may omit the clone size; those that give it use once, few, many or a size class.

cdr3_aa | cdr3_nt | j_call | v_call | clone_size | d_call
CASSYSTGEANVLTF | TGTGCCAGCAGTTACTCCACAGGGGAGGCCAACGTCCTGACTTTC | TRBJ2-6 | TRBV6-6 | . | TRBD1
CASSLAFTGEAFF | TGTGCCAGCAGCTTGGCATTTACGGGAGAAGCTTTCTTT | TRBJ1-1 | TRBV5-4 | . | .
CASTPDVGQPQHF | TGTGCCAGCACCCCGGATGTGGGACAACCCCAGCATTTT | TRBJ1-5 | TRBV12-3/TRBV12-4 | . | .
CAIRGQGANTEAFF | TGTGCCATCAGGGGACAGGGCGCTAACACTGAAGCTTTCTTT | TRBJ1-1 | TRBV10-3 | . | TRBD1
CAISVQGGTEAFF | TGTGCCATCAGTGTACAGGGCGGGACTGAAGCTTTCTTT | TRBJ1-1 | TRBV10-3 | once | .
CASSQDRFNYNEQFF | TGTGCCAGCAGCCAAGACAGGTTTAACTACAATGAGCAGTTCTTC | TRBJ2-1 | TRBV3-1/TRBV3-2 | . | .
CASSPPNYFTYGYTF | TGTGCCAGCTCACCACCAAACTACTTTACCTATGGCTACACCTTC | TRBJ1-2 | TRBV18 | . | .
CASQTGTGGPHGYTF | TGTGCCAGCCAGACCGGGACAGGGGGCCCACATGGCTACACCTTC | TRBJ1-2 | TRBV2 | . | TRBD1
CASSPGQRTEAFF | TGTGCCAGCAGCCCGGGACAGCGCACTGAAGCTTTCTTT | TRBJ1-1 | TRBV5-4 | . | TRBD1
CASSSGRGLTEAFF | TGTGCCAGCAGCTCCGGCCGTGGGCTCACTGAAGCTTTCTTT | TRBJ1-1 | TRBV7-8 | . | .
CATRTGLNTGELFF | TGTGCCACTCGGACAGGGTTGAACACCGGGGAGCTGTTTTTT | TRBJ2-2 | TRBV27 | . | TRBD1
CASSLAGGSWNEQFF | TGTGCCAGCAGTTTAGCGGGAGGGTCGTGGAATGAGCAGTTCTTC | TRBJ2-1 | TRBV6-5 | . | TRBD2
CASIPPYPTGNTEAFF | TGTGCCAGCATCCCACCTTACCCGACGGGGAACACTGAAGCTTTCTTT | TRBJ1-1 | TRBV6-2/TRBV6-3 | . | .
CASSSSWDRVNQPQHF | TGTGCCAGTAGTAGTTCCTGGGACAGGGTAAATCAGCCCCAGCATTTT | TRBJ1-5 | TRBV19 | . | TRBD1
CASSYTGTSLYEQYF | TGTGCCAGCAGTTACACCGGGACTAGCCTTTACGAGCAGTACTTC | TRBJ2-7 | TRBV6-2/TRBV6-3 | . | TRBD2
CASSYSGQGAGNTIYF | TGTGCCAGCAGTTACTCGGGACAGGGTGCTGGAAACACCATATATTTT | TRBJ1-3 | TRBV6-5 | . | TRBD1
CASSSMGGRAETDTQYF | TGTGCCAGCAGTTCGATGGGCGGGAGGGCCGAAACAGATACGCAGTATTTT | TRBJ2-3 | TRBV28 | few | TRBD2
CASSASSTGKFF | TGTGCCAGCAGCGCATCCTCGACAGGGAAGTTCTTC | TRBJ2-1 | TRBV11-3 | . | TRBD1
CASSYLSGRDNEQFF | TGTGCCAGCAGTTACCTCAGCGGGAGGGACAATGAGCAGTTCTTC | TRBJ2-1 | TRBV6-5 | . | TRBD2
CASSLGWPGETQYF | TGTGCCAGCAGTTTAGGTTGGCCGGGGGAGACCCAGTACTTC | TRBJ2-5 | TRBV28 | . | .
CASSKGQSYEQYF | TGTGCCAGCAGTAAGGGACAGTCCTACGAGCAGTACTTC | TRBJ2-7 | TRBV6-5 | once | TRBD1
CASSQSGQSGGYQETQYF | TGTGCCAGCAGCCAGAGTGGGCAAAGCGGGGGGTACCAAGAGACCCAGTACTTC | TRBJ2-5 | TRBV11-3 | . | TRBD2
CASSYSQGINEKLFF | TGTGCCAGCAGTTACTCGCAGGGGATTAATGAAAAACTGTTTTTT | TRBJ1-4 | TRBV6-5 | few | .
CASSSSGSSEQFF | TGTGCCAGCAGTTCTTCCGGCAGTAGCGAGCAGTTCTTC | TRBJ2-1 | TRBV27 | . | .
CASSLSVNTEAFF | TGTGCCAGCAGCTTATCAGTGAACACTGAAGCTTTCTTT | TRBJ1-1 | TRBV11-2 | . | .
CASSLFLGGSGGYTF | TGTGCCAGCAGCCTATTTCTTGGGGGGTCCGGTGGCTACACCTTC | TRBJ1-2 | TRBV11-3 | . | .
CASSGQGAKTGELFF | TGTGCCAGCAGCGGACAGGGTGCCAAAACCGGGGAGCTGTTTTTT | TRBJ2-2 | TRBV9 | . | TRBD1
CASSLFTFLGQGSNEQFF | TGTGCCAGCAGTTTATTTACATTTTTGGGACAGGGGTCAAATGAGCAGTTCTTC | TRBJ2-1 | TRBV27 | . | TRBD1
CASSQGQGARQPQHF | TGCGCCAGCAGCCAAGGACAGGGGGCAAGGCAGCCCCAGCATTTT | TRBJ1-5 | TRBV4-1 | . | TRBD1
CASSLSGPGETQYF | TGTGCCAGCAGCTTAAGCGGGCCGGGGGAGACCCAGTACTTC | TRBJ2-5 | TRBV7-3 | . | .
CASSDTGWEAFF | TGTGCCAGCAGCGATACAGGGTGGGAAGCTTTCTTT | TRBJ1-1 | TRBV7-9 | . | .
CASSQTANYGYTF | TGTGCCAGCAGTCAAACAGCTAACTATGGCTACACCTTC | TRBJ1-2 | TRBV6-5 | medium-sized | .
CASSQMVGTGRNSPLHF | TGTGCCAGCAGCCAAATGGTCGGGACGGGGAGGAATTCACCCCTCCACTTT | TRBJ1-6 | TRBV3-1/TRBV3-2 | . | .
CASRGGQAHQPQHF | TGTGCCAGCAGGGGCGGACAGGCCCATCAGCCCCAGCATTTT | TRBJ1-5 | TRBV6-5 | . | TRBD1
CASSTGQGAFVEQYF | TGTGCCAGCAGCACCGGACAGGGGGCGTTTGTTGAACAGTACTTC | TRBJ2-7 | TRBV7-3 | . | TRBD1
CASSFRRGSEAFF | TGTGCCAGCAGCTTTCGCAGGGGATCCGAAGCTTTCTTT | TRBJ1-1 | TRBV11-3 | . | .
CASSWTTGERGYTF | TGTGCCAGCAGCTGGACGACAGGGGAGAGAGGCTACACCTTC | TRBJ1-2 | TRBV11-2 | . | TRBD1
CASATSGGTDTQYF | TGTGCCAGCGCAACGAGCGGGGGCACAGATACGCAGTATTTT | TRBJ2-3 | TRBV6-5 | many | TRBD2
CACNSGTLFNKLTDTQYF | TGTGCCTGTAATAGCGGTACACTCTTTAATAAACTCACAGATACGCAGTATTTT | TRBJ2-3 | TRBV30 | . | .
CATSDPSGGNGGGQFF | TGTGCCACCAGTGATCCTTCGGGGGGCAACGGCGGTGGGCAGTTCTTC | TRBJ2-1 | TRBV24-1 | . | .